This TCR beta chain emerged from a study of T cells in tuberculosis listed by TCRdb under 2018. For the study in its entirety: To characterize T cells specific for the mycobacterial lipid antigen glucose monomycolate (GMM), the study used CD1B tetramers together with high-throughput TCR immunosequencing. In a South African clinical cohort, IGRA-negative adolescents, IGRA-positive adolescents with latent tuberculosis and adults with active tuberculosis were compared, with some 11 people in each group. Here is what the overall study found, with its caveats: Active tuberculosis TCR-alpha repertoires showed smaller mean NN-distances to GMM-specific TCRs than IGRA-negative controls, suggesting clonal expansion of these TCRs. With the diverse GMM-specific repertoire as input, a classifier achieved 87% accuracy (AUROC around 0.88), whereas GEM motif frequencies as input gave 55% to 75% accuracy. Smaller NN-distances were partly driven by shorter CDR3-alpha lengths in active tuberculosis patients, and statistical significance was not reached for the TCR-beta difference. Which clinical samples got chosen depended on the availability of cryopreserved specimens, and the active tuberculosis cases were adults, whereas the controls were adolescents.

At study entry, adolescents were screened for latent tuberculosis infection by tuberculin skin test and QuantiFERON-TB GOLD In-Tube IGRA. Immunosequencing was performed on unsorted cryopreserved PBMC, with some 100,000 T cells per clinical donor covered on average. Eleven high schools in the Worcester region of the Western Cape, South Africa, served as enrollment sites for adolescents aged 12 to 18 years. Ten or so M. tuberculosis-infected adolescents and around ten uninfected adolescents were selected, with the two groups matched for age and sex. PBMC from adolescents were isolated by density centrifugation from freshly drawn heparinized blood and then cryopreserved. TCR libraries were generated with the immunoSEQ multiplex PCR assay, using TCR-beta and/or TCR-alpha/delta assays for each sample. The amplified TCR libraries were sequenced using the Illumina high-throughput platform. The study's processing was this. Clustering and dimensionality reduction relied on pairwise TCRdist distances among GMM-specific receptors from T cells that were either sorted ex vivo or expanded in vitro. The score assigned to each clinical repertoire was mean NN-distance, meaning the average TCRdist to the nearest 10% of tetramer-positive reference sequences. GEM TCR motif frequency was computed as the fraction of unique TCRs matching known GEM sequences by V/J usage and CDR3 length. Linear discriminant analysis with leave-one-out cross-validation, implemented in scikit-learn, was used to classify active tuberculosis. TCRdb re-hosts the immuneACCESS table, in-frame sequences only. Its copies lack some clones; in the studies checked, an unresolved V gene accounts for under half of them, and the cause for the rest is not known. V and J calls and clone size are given by that table; D and trimming were obtained from the DNA. This sample lists about 22,000 clones; more than 95% were detected once. Of the sample, roughly 6.2% is held by the ten largest clones.

The germline V gene provides CDR1 SNHLY and CDR2 FYNNEI. Inclusive of the bounding cysteine and phenylalanine, the CDR3 is 13 residues long. Only the CDR3 portion is preserved as DNA: 39 bases, with reading frame beginning at the first base. The V end loses 3 bases and the J end loses 3 bases, and a stretch of 8 bases separates them. This clone came up once. The clone's antigen remains unknown. Qualities for individual bases were not recorded, and no much larger clone is one base off. Sequencing was carried out using PBMCs. The clonotype was recovered from a donor between 10 and 35 years old with latent tuberculosis or without tuberculosis infection. Recombination joined TRBV2 with TRBJ1-1; the D gene is perhaps TRBD1, from 6 matching bases. In nucleotide form, the sequence is TGTGCCAGCAGTGAGCAGGGGTACACTGAAGCTTTCTTT. It codes for CASSEQGYTEAFF. This CDR3, with the reference TRBV2 and TRBJ1-1 proteins standing in past its ends, gives the full variable domain EPEVTQTPSHQVTQMGQEVILRCVPISNHLYFYWYRQILGQKVEFLVSFYNNEISEKSEIFDDQFSVERPDGSNFTLKIRSTKLEDSAMYFCASSEQGYTEAFFGQGTRLTVV.